This T cell receptor beta chain was sequenced for a study of blood T cell repertoires in COVID-19 (dated by TCRdb to the early 2020s). Describing the broader study: Collaborator samples came from the United States, Italy and Spain and covered acute and convalescent phases of COVID-19. The material from the prospective study consisted of cDNA or gDNA derived from T cells, B-cell-depleted T cells, or PBMCs. Deeply sampled blood TCRbeta repertoires from subjects exposed to, actively infected with, or recovered from COVID-19 were included in the dataset. The repertoires were released in a freely available public database intended as a resource for research on the immune response to SARS-CoV-2. The samples were drawn from two sources: the first 160 participants of the ongoing ImmuneRACE study, and 950 to 1,500 subjects contributed by 6 global collaborators. A de-identified subject ID, COVID-19 status, age in years and sex were almost always included in the sample metadata. HLA class I and class II types, where available, came from metadata supplied by the sample provider rather than from assay-based typing.

The collaborating institutions used their own protocols to collect whole blood in K2EDTA tubes. For TCRbeta analysis, collaborators shipped samples as frozen whole blood, isolated PBMCs, or DNA extracted from either of those sample types. In the case of this clone: Its binding antigen is unknown. Base qualities are missing; no much larger clone stands one base away.

Reading the germline V gene gives CDR1 ENHRY and CDR2 SYGVKD. The junction shows trimming of 3 bases on V and 3 bases on J, plus 4 bases between the germline ends. The CDR3 has 12 amino acids, counting the end cysteine and phenylalanine. Only the CDR3 DNA stays, 36 bases, in frame from base 1. The paper as a whole reports these results and caveats: Clinical and demographic metadata were provided uncurated, with the amount varying by source and participant.

TCRbeta CDR3 regions were amplified from genomic DNA using the immunoSEQ Assay, a bias-controlled multiplex PCR. The paper's processing steps were these. The number of nucleated cells in each sample was estimated by amplification of reference gene primers within the assay. To quantify the absolute abundance of each unique TCRbeta CDR3 rearrangement, sequence reads were collapsed and filtered. For each sample, productive Simpson clonality was calculated by taking the square root of Simpson's diversity index across productive rearrangements. TCRdb holds this immuneACCESS table with in-frame rearrangements only. Some clones are missing; in checked studies, unresolved V genes explain under half, and the rest has no known cause. The V and J calls and clone size were taken over from that table, and D and trimming were inferred from the DNA. The sample table holds around 700,000 clones, of which 90% were seen once. The biggest ten clones account for roughly 0.26% of the sample.

This chain is built from TRBV10-3 and TRBJ2-3, with the D segment identity uncertain. The clonotype was recovered from a young woman with acute or convalescent COVID-19. Sample: peripheral blood. The CDR3 reads CAISDRTDTQYF. The DNA sequence is as follows: TGTGCCATCAGTGACAGGACAGATACGCAGTATTTT.